This TCR beta chain stems from a study of cytomegalovirus exposure and HLA in healthy donors. Whole-study context: Roughly 80 million unique TCRs from HLA-typed donors made up an early data release. Findings of the study overall: It was reported that the classifier diagnosed cytomegalovirus status with high specificity and sensitivity in both the original and validation cohorts.

On this clone itself: What it binds is unknown.

The CDR3 has 13 residues. CDR1 and CDR2 from the germline V gene are SGHNT and YYREEE (reference sequence). J was trimmed by 7 bases and V by 5 bases; bases with no gene match: 7. 60 Vbeta and 13 Jbeta primers were used in PCR. TCRdb's copy holds only in-frame clones and misses some; the assay was immunoSEQ multiplex PCR. The repertoire table contains 30,000 to 35,000 clones. The chain carries TRBV5-4 and TRBJ1-2; TRBD1 matches 8 bases. This TCR was sampled from a woman aged 40 to 49 in good health and CMV-seropositive. The sample taken for sequencing was PBMCs. In DNA form, the CDR3 reads TGTGCCAGCAGTTCAGGGGGCCTTAGTGGCTACACCTTC. This sequence encodes CASSSGGLSGYTF.